The source of this T cell receptor (beta chain) is a study of blood T cells in healthy people across ages. Study-wide points: The donors' CMV status was not determined, possibly confounding changes in expanded clonotypes. It was the long-lived donors that had more naive CD4+ cells and higher diversity than aged donors.

A J-beta primer mix and a sample-barcoded 5' primer were used in a second PCR of about 6 to 12 cycles. Each CDR3 protein gets one entry after TCRdb re-called the 5' RACE reads with MiXCR. The sample includes approximately 2,000,000 distinct CDR3 sequences, about two fifths of them seen just once. With 6 bases removed from V and 9 bases from J, the gap between germline ends came to 12 bases. The germline CDR1 and CDR2 sequences are MNHEY and SVGAGI. This CDR3 has 13 amino acids. At least ten counts were recorded for this clonotype. The antigen remains undetermined. At least 5.5 micrograms of total RNA were extracted per sample.

The sequenced sample consisted of blood. The gene calls are TRBV6-5 and TRBJ1-6, with D hard to call. The receptor was derived from a human donor in good health. CDR3 bases: TGTGCCAGCAGGCCTCAGGCTCCTTCACCCCTCCACTTT. It is translated as CASRPQAPSPLHF.